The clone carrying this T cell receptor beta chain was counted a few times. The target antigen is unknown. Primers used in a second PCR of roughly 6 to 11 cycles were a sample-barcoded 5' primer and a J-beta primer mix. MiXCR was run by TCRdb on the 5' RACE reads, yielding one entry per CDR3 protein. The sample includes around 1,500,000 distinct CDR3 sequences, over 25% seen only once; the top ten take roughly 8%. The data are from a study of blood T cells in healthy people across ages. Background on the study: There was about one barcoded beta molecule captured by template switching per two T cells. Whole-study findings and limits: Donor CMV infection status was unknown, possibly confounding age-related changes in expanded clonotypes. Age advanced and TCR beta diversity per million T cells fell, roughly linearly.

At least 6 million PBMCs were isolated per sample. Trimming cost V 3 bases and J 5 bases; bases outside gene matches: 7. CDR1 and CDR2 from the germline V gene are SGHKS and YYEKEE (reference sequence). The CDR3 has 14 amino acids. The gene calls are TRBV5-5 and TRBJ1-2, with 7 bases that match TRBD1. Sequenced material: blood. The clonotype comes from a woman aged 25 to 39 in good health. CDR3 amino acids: CASSSDRLQYGYTF. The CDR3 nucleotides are TGTGCCAGCAGCTCGGACAGGCTGCAATATGGCTACACCTTC.